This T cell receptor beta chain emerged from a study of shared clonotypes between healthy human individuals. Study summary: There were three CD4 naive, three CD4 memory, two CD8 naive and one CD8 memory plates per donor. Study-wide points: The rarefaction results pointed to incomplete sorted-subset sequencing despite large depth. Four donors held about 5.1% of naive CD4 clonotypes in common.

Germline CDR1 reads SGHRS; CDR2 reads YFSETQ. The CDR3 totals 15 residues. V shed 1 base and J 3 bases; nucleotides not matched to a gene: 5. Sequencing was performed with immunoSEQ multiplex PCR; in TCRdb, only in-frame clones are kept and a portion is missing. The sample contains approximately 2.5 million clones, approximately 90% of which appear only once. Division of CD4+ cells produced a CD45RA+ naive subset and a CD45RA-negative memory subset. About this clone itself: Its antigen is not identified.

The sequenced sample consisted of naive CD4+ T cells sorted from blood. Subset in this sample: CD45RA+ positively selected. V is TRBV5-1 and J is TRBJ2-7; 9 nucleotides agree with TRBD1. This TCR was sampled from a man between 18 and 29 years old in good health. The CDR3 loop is CASSLPPGQGYEQYF. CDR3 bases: TGCGCCAGCAGCTTGCCTCCGGGACAGGGCTACGAGCAGTACTTC.